These 10 T cell receptor beta chains came from one sample sequenced in a study of blood T cells in healthy people across ages. Primers used in a second PCR of roughly 6 to 11 cycles were a sample-barcoded 5' primer and a J-beta primer mix. TCRdb reanalysed the 5' RACE reads using MiXCR and keeps one entry per CDR3 protein. The data contain roughly 1.6 million distinct CDR3 sequences, about 35% of them seen just once; the ten biggest clones take up approximately 11%. The specimen was blood. The receptors originated from a woman aged 25 to 39 in good health.

This clonotype was counted a few times. The CDR3 DNA is TGCAGTGCTAGTAAGGGCCAGAACTATGGCTACACCTTC. It yields the protein CSASKGQNYGYTF. This chain links TRBV20-1 with TRBJ1-2; D is unresolved. V gave up 3 bases and J gave up 2 bases, with 10 bases separating them. CDR1 and CDR2 from the germline V gene are DFQATT and SNEGSKA (reference sequence). This CDR3 region has 13 residues.

A note on this clonotype: This may be a read error, as it is one base from a much larger clone. The genes are TRBV11-2 and TRBJ2-3, with 7 bases lining up with TRBD1. The CDR3 runs 12 residues. Germline CDR1 and CDR2: SGHAT and FQNNGV. The CDR3 sequence is CASSYRGDTQCF. The DNA for the CDR3 is TGTGCCAGCAGCTACAGGGGAGATACGCAGTGTTTT.

A few counts support this clonotype. V is TRBV7-2 and J is TRBJ2-3; D ambiguous. The V and J ends lost 3 bases and 7 bases respectively, with 17 bases between them. This CDR3 is 15 amino acids long. Per germline, CDR1 SGHTA and CDR2 FQGNSA. Here the CDR3 reads CASSLEQAAVNTQYF. The CDR3 DNA sequence: TGTGCCAGCAGCTTGGAGCAGGCGGCAGTGAATACGCAGTATTTT. The full variable domain, rest sourced from reference TRBV7-2 and TRBJ2-3, is GAGVSQSPSNKVTEKGKDVELRCDPISGHTALYWYRQSLGQGLEFLIYFQGNSAPDKSGLPSDRFSAERTGGSVSTLTIQRTQQEDSAVYLCASSLEQAAVNTQYFGPGTRLTVL.

The chain uses TRBV20-1 and TRBJ1-5; TRBD1 aligns across 8 bases. Germline-derived CDR1 and CDR2 are DFQATT and SNEGSKA (reference sequence). The CDR3 is made up of 17 amino acids. Trimming cost V 2 bases and J 5 bases; bases outside gene matches: 14. The CDR3 region has the DNA TGCAGTGCTAGAATGGTCCCGGGACAGGTTTCGGATCAGCCCCAGCATTTT. Its translation: CSARMVPGQVSDQPQHF.

This clonotype was seen many times. The chain has TRBV20-1 and TRBJ1-2; D remains unclear. Per the germline V gene, CDR1 is DFQATT and CDR2 is SNEGSKA (reference sequence). Trimming left V 1 base short and J 2 bases short, with 5 bases between. The CDR3 is 12 residues long. In DNA, the CDR3 is TGCAGTGCTAGAGTCCCGAACTATGGCTACACCTTC. It specifies CSARVPNYGYTF.

The gene calls are TRBV2 and TRBJ2-5; 9 bases match TRBD2. Germline V lookup: CDR1 SNHLY, CDR2 FYNNEI. Trimming removed 4 bases from V and 5 bases from J; junction bases left unmatched: 8. This CDR3 region has 15 residues. The CDR3 coding sequence is TGTGCCAGCAGTGTCCTAGCGGGGATGGGGGAGACCCAGTACTTC. This codes for CASSVLAGMGETQYF. Variable domain in full (rest from reference TRBV2 and TRBJ2-5): EPEVTQTPSHQVTQMGQEVILRCVPISNHLYFYWYRQILGQKVEFLVSFYNNEISEKSEIFDDQFSVERPDGSNFTLKIRSTKLEDSAMYFCASSVLAGMGETQYFGPGTRLLVL.

This clonotype has just a few counts. The chain links TRBV7-6 to TRBJ2-5, with D unresolved. V was pared by 2 bases and J by 2 bases, with 9 bases between. This CDR3 is 14 amino acids long. Germline CDR1 SGHVS, CDR2 FNYEAQ. Here the CDR3 reads CASSLPWGQETQYF. The CDR3 DNA reads as TGTGCCAGCAGCTTACCATGGGGACAAGAGACCCAGTACTTC.

The rearrangement uses TRBV5-1 and TRBJ2-4; TRBD1 matches at 7 bases. The J call is in doubt because the DNA end fits TRBJ2-7 better. Germline CDR1 is SGHRS and CDR2 is YFSETQ. This CDR3 comprises 15 residues. The CDR3 protein is CASSGGQDFSAEQYF. In DNA form, the CDR3 reads TGCGCCAGCAGCGGTGGACAGGACTTTAGTGCCGAGCAGTACTTC.

This clonotype has just a few counts. The chain recombines TRBV9 with TRBJ2-4, with 8 positions matching TRBD1. V lost 4 bases to trimming and J lost 13 bases; unmatched junction nucleotides: 7. The germline CDR1 and CDR2 sequences are SGDLS and YYNGEE. The CDR3 runs to 12 residues. This CDR3 reads CASSRTGKEQYF. The CDR3 DNA sequence: TGTGCCAGCAGCCGGACAGGGAAGGAGCAGTACTTC.

This clonotype turned up a few times. The rearrangement joins TRBV7-2 to TRBJ2-1, with 9 bases fitting TRBD2. CDR1 and CDR2 from the germline V gene are SGHTA and FQGNSA. The V and J ends lost 5 bases and 0 bases, in that order; junction bases with no gene match: 17. There are 20 residues in the CDR3. CDR3 residues: CASSRDRTSAQRVSYNEQFF. In nucleotides, the CDR3 is TGTGCCAGCAGCCGCGACCGGACTAGCGCCCAGAGGGTCTCCTACAATGAGCAGTTCTTC. Drawing the rest from reference TRBV7-2 and TRBJ2-1, the complete variable domain is GAGVSQSPSNKVTEKGKDVELRCDPISGHTALYWYRQSLGQGLEFLIYFQGNSAPDKSGLPSDRFSAERTGGSVSTLTIQRTQQEDSAVYLCASSRDRTSAQRVSYNEQFFGPGTRLTVL.